This TCR beta chain was sequenced for a study of intratumoral heterogeneity in liver cancer. Turning to the study itself: Patients were mostly male, median age roughly 57 years.

Per germline, CDR1 SGHRS and CDR2 YFSETQ. V lost 4 bases, J lost 8 bases, and 12 bases lay in between. This CDR3 contains 13 residues. Profiled with immunoSEQ multiplex PCR; TCRdb holds only in-frame clones, not every one. There are 20,000 to 25,000 clones in the sample; 73% occur only once, and about 18% lies in the top ten. This chain joins TRBV5-1 and TRBJ1-4, with a possible D match to TRBD1 (5 bases). Sequencing used tumor-adjacent normal tissue, obtained before any cancer treatment. This receptor was obtained from a woman in her sixties or seventies with hepatocellular carcinoma. DNA for the CDR3: TGCGCCAGCAGCCCGTGGGGCAGGGAAAAACTGTTTTTT. Its protein product is CASSPWGREKLFF.